These T cell receptor beta chains were read from a single sample in a study of cytomegalovirus exposure and HLA in healthy donors. Method: immunoSEQ multiplex PCR; TCRdb's copy keeps in-frame clones and lacks some. The sample holds approximately 120,000 clones; around 90% are singletons and the top ten take 2% to 2.5%. The sequenced sample consisted of PBMCs. All receptors come from a woman between 18 and 30 years old in good health and CMV-seronegative. Each CDR3 is given with its conserved first and last residue. A D gene is named only where the DNA matches it firmly. Size is stated for part of the rows, as once, few or many counts, or as a class when the clone is expanded.

TRBD1 TRBJ1-2 TRBV5-4 - TGTGCCAGCAGCTCCCGGACAGGTCCGAATGGCTACACCTTC CASSSRTGPNGYTF
TRBD2 TRBJ2-1 TRBV15 once TGTGCCACCAGCACCCCTTCTGCGGGAGCCCACCATGAGCAGTTCTTC CATSTPSAGAHHEQFF
- TRBJ1-5 TRBV19 - TGTGCCAGTAGTCTACAGCCCTATAGCAATCAGCCCCAGCATTTT CASSLQPYSNQPQHF
- TRBJ1-2 TRBV2 once TGTGCCATCCCCGGACGGGGGAACTATGGCTACACCTTC CAIPGRGNYGYTF
- TRBJ2-7 TRBV6-1 - TGTGCCAGCAGTGGTTTTGCGGGGAGCTCCTACGAGCAGTACTTC CASSGFAGSSYEQYF
- TRBJ2-7 TRBV29-1 - TGCAGCGTCGAGCGACTAGAGTATGCCTACGAGCAGTACTTC CSVERLEYAYEQYF
TRBD2 TRBJ2-3 TRBV6-6 - TGTGCCAGCAGGCCTACTAGCGAGTCGCAGTATTTT CASRPTSESQYF
- TRBJ1-1 TRBV5-1 - TGCGCCAGCAGCCTAGGGACAGAAGCTTTCTTT CASSLGTEAFF
- TRBJ2-3 TRBV7-9 - TGTGCCAGCAGCTTTTGGCCCCCAGCGACGCAGTATTTT CASSFWPPATQYF
TRBD1 TRBJ2-7 TRBV6-1 - TGTGCCAGCAGTGAACCGGGACAGGGACACGAGCAGTACTTC CASSEPGQGHEQYF
- TRBJ2-5 TRBV9 - TGTGCCAGCAGCGTAGAGCGGCAAGAGACCCAGTACTTC CASSVERQETQYF
- TRBJ2-7 TRBV23-1 once TGCGCCAGCAGTCAATCAATCGACAGGTCCACCACTTACGAGCAGTACTTC CASSQSIDRSTTYEQYF
TRBD1 TRBJ1-5 TRBV2 - TGTGCCAGCAGTGGGGGGGACAGGGGCAATCAGCCCCAGCATTTT CASSGGDRGNQPQHF
- TRBJ1-4 TRBV19 - TGTGCCAGTAGTAGGGACACAGGGAACAATGAAAAACTGTTTTTT CASSRDTGNNEKLFF
- TRBJ1-2 TRBV19 - TGTGCCAGCGGACACATACCGACTAACTATGGCTACACCTTC CASGHIPTNYGYTF
- TRBJ2-7 TRBV19 - TGTGCCAGTAGTATAGGGCACTCCTACGAGCAGTACTTC CASSIGHSYEQYF
TRBD1 TRBJ1-1 TRBV4-2 - TGTGCCAGCAGCCCTATAGGGACAGCTGAAGCTTTCTTT CASSPIGTAEAFF
- TRBJ1-1 TRBV19 - TGTGCCACGGCTCACTCATCAGGGAGGGGGACTGAAGCTTTCTTT CATAHSSGRGTEAFF
- TRBJ1-3 TRBV19 - TGTGCCAGTAGTAGCGGAATCTCTGGAAACACCATATATTTT CASSSGISGNTIYF
- TRBJ1-1 TRBV6-1 - TGTGCCAGCAGTGTCAGGGTTTCCGGCGATGAAGCTTTCTTT CASSVRVSGDEAFF
TRBD2 TRBJ2-5 TRBV5-1 - TGCGCCAGCAGCCAGTCGGGACTAGCGGGAGGGGAGACCCAGTACTTC CASSQSGLAGGETQYF
- TRBJ2-7 TRBV7-8 once TGTGCCAGCAGCTTAATGGCGGGAACTGAGGAAGAGCAGTACTTC CASSLMAGTEEEQYF
- TRBJ2-3 TRBV27 - TGTGCCAGCAGTTTATTTGGTCAGAGCACAGATACGCAGTATTTT CASSLFGQSTDTQYF
TRBD1 TRBJ1-3 TRBV11-2 - TGTGCCAGCAGCCCGAGGACAGGGGCGCGTGGAAACACCATATATTTT CASSPRTGARGNTIYF
- TRBJ1-5 TRBV19 - TGTGCCAGTAGTAGTACCGCGGATCAGCCCCAGCATTTT CASSSTADQPQHF